The rows below give T cell receptor beta chains drawn from one sample of a study of blood T cells in healthy people across ages. TCRdb passed the 5' RACE reads through MiXCR, listing each CDR3 protein once. The sample carries about 580,000 distinct CDR3 sequences, less than 60% recorded once. Sequencing input: blood. The receptors were sampled from a man older than 75 in good health. CDR3s leave out the opening cysteine and the closing phenylalanine or tryptophan. The D gene is left open where the match is weak. Clone size is given for some rows only: seen once, a few or many times, or a class if the clone is expanded.

D gene,CDR3 length,clone size,V gene,CDR3 protein
TRBD1,12,NA,TRBV20-1,SASGTGVGNEQF
NA,12,NA,TRBV20-1,GASGITSTDTQY
TRBD2,13,few,TRBV10-3,AIRPASGRSYEQY
TRBD1,12,few,TRBV6-2/TRBV6-3,ASRLGQGRYGYT
NA,11,few,TRBV29-1,SVEEGGGYEQY
NA,15,NA,TRBV4-1,ASSPRPGPRNTDTQY
NA,13,few,TRBV7-9,ASSLGWTRNTEAF
NA,13,NA,TRBV2,ASSFTGAGANVLT
TRBD1,10,few,TRBV7-9,ASGQVSYEQY
TRBD1,11,NA,TRBV29-1,SVTGQGVYEQY
TRBD2,11,NA,TRBV20-1,SAWGGRQETQY
NA,12,NA,TRBV10-3,AISEGAEAYEQY
TRBD1,15,NA,TRBV20-1,SAPTGTGGASNSPLH
NA,13,NA,TRBV15,ATSRDLNNSYEQY
NA,14,NA,TRBV24-1,ATSDLGVPGFHEQF
NA,10,NA,TRBV7-2,ASSRPGEMAF
TRBD1,12,NA,TRBV7-2,ASSLAGTAGQDT
TRBD1,13,NA,TRBV3-1,ASSQTGVGYEKLF
NA,12,NA,TRBV6-5,ASQSSGGNYEQY
TRBD1,11,NA,TRBV10-3,AISGTGEPEQY
NA,12,NA,TRBV5-1,ATQSGPESDTQY
NA,15,NA,TRBV27,ASSPPGPSSYNSPLH
NA,13,few,TRBV7-3,ASSLMASLLGEQF
NA,12,few,TRBV6-6,ASSYAAQGTEAF
NA,12,NA,TRBV4-2,ASSQVLEDSLLH
NA,14,NA,TRBV15,ATSRDGGLPNEKLF
TRBD2,13,NA,TRBV24-1,ATSDEAGGYNEQF
NA,13,once,TRBV20-1,SARRGASGVYEQY
NA,17,NA,TRBV28,ASKGGPGGAGVAYNEQF
NA,12,few,TRBV12-3/TRBV12-4,ASSFTTGPRGYT
NA,14,NA,TRBV20-1,SARDPQATIRGEQF
NA,12,NA,TRBV10-3,AISEQGLGEKLF
NA,13,NA,TRBV4-3,ASSQGPAQNYGYT
NA,11,NA,TRBV15,ATSQSSGSGYT
TRBD2,14,NA,TRBV7-6,ASSSPLARERHEQY
NA,10,NA,TRBV5-1,ASSLREDEAF
NA,11,NA,TRBV24-1,ATSDLQPDTQY
TRBD2,14,NA,TRBV10-3,AISDGTSGMKNIQY
TRBD1,14,few,TRBV7-2,ASSLVSGGSNYGYT
TRBD1,11,few,TRBV3-1,ASSHWTGNEQY
NA,12,few,TRBV15,ATSREGAVGGYT
NA,11,NA,TRBV20-1,SASPGPGQPQH
NA,11,many,TRBV6-5,AIGRAVNTEAF
NA,15,NA,TRBV21-1,AGGLHYTSGLDYEQY
NA,11,many,TRBV6-6,ASSREGNQPQH
NA,13,NA,TRBV7-2,ASSSRRGGTDTQY
NA,13,few,TRBV7-2,ASSLEAAGYNEQF
TRBD2,14,NA,TRBV7-3,ASSLTGTSGTTAQY
TRBD1,11,once,TRBV28,ASRTGDYTEAF
TRBD1,12,NA,TRBV20-1,SARGDRAVATQY
NA,11,NA,TRBV20-1,SAGITSTGELF
TRBD1,11,few,TRBV12-3/TRBV12-4,ASSLGDRGSAF
NA,13,many,TRBV15,ATSRDRSRDNEQF